Included here is one T cell receptor beta chain sequence, with context. This record belongs to a study of blood T cell repertoires in COVID-19. Study context: Donors in the United States, Italy and Spain gave samples during acute or convalescent COVID-19.

CDR1 and CDR2 from the germline V gene are SGDLS and YYNGEE. The CDR3 has 16 residues. V shed 4 bases and J 6 bases; nucleotides not matched to a gene: 16. In the authors' workflow: Scientists estimated how many nucleated cells there were by amplifying reference gene primers. Profiling relied on immunoSEQ multiplex PCR, and the TCRdb table lists in-frame clones only, not all of them. The V and J calls and clone size are taken from that table; D and trimming were inferred from the DNA. The table records a few hundred thousand clones, under 90% of them present only once. This TCR came from a woman aged 18-30 years with acute or convalescent COVID-19. The chain recombines TRBV9 with TRBJ2-7; 7 bases are a match to TRBD2. The sample taken for sequencing was peripheral blood. The CDR3 DNA reads as TGTGCCAGCAGCCCACGCACCGGACTAGTCGTCGGCGAGCAGTACTTC. Translation: CASSPRTGLVVGEQYF.